The rows below give T cell receptor beta chains drawn from one sample of a study of human T cells and chemical hapten exposure. One entry per CDR3 protein, called by TCRdb with MiXCR from the RACE reads. This sample has more than 100,000 distinct CDR3 sequences; roughly 13% occur once, and the top ten carry approximately 0.92%. Sequencing was performed on whole blood, taken in connection with sensitization to the hapten diphenylcyclopropenone (DPC). The receptors shown here come from a young man with alopecia areata. Some clones in this sample may be carry-over from other donors' samples. Each CDR3 is given with its conserved first and last residue. Each record gives: D gene, J gene, V gene, clone size, CDR3 protein, CDR3 DNA. D genes are given only for firm matches. Size is omitted from some rows. Given values are once, few, many or a class for expanded clones.

d_gene: .; j_gene: TRBJ2-5; v_gene: TRBV5-1; abundance: .; CDR3aa: CASRAGVGRSETQYF; CDR3nt: TGCGCCAGCAGGGCGGGCGTTGGGAGATCAGAGACCCAGTACTTC
d_gene: .; j_gene: TRBJ2-5; v_gene: TRBV4-3; abundance: few; CDR3aa: CASSQEWYTGKETQYF; CDR3nt: TGCGCCAGCAGCCAAGAATGGTATACAGGGAAAGAGACCCAGTACTTC
d_gene: .; j_gene: TRBJ1-4; v_gene: TRBV5-6; abundance: few; CDR3aa: CASSLQGGEKLFF; CDR3nt: TGTGCCAGCAGCTTGCAGGGTGGAGAAAAACTGTTTTTT
d_gene: .; j_gene: TRBJ2-5; v_gene: TRBV7-9; abundance: .; CDR3aa: CASSLVVTHEIQETQYF; CDR3nt: TGTGCCAGCAGCTTAGTGGTGACGCACGAAATCCAAGAGACCCAGTACTTC
d_gene: TRBD1; j_gene: TRBJ1-4; v_gene: TRBV13; abundance: few; CDR3aa: CASSLGQGKLFF; CDR3nt: TGTGCCAGCAGCTTAGGACAGGGGAAACTGTTTTTT
d_gene: .; j_gene: TRBJ1-1; v_gene: TRBV12-3/TRBV12-4; abundance: few; CDR3aa: CASSHGSGADTEAFF; CDR3nt: TGTGCCAGCAGTCACGGGTCCGGGGCGGACACTGAAGCTTTCTTT
d_gene: .; j_gene: TRBJ1-6; v_gene: TRBV5-4; abundance: .; CDR3aa: CASSQEPSAYNSPLHF; CDR3nt: TGTGCCAGCAGCCAGGAACCCAGCGCCTATAATTCACCCCTCCACTTT
d_gene: .; j_gene: TRBJ2-1; v_gene: TRBV28; abundance: few; CDR3aa: CASSPKVKVGNEQFF; CDR3nt: TGTGCCAGCAGTCCAAAGGTGAAGGTAGGGAATGAGCAGTTCTTC
d_gene: .; j_gene: TRBJ1-5; v_gene: TRBV6-5; abundance: few; CDR3aa: CASRDTGNQPQHF; CDR3nt: TGTGCCAGCAGAGATACAGGGAATCAGCCCCAGCATTTT
d_gene: TRBD1; j_gene: TRBJ1-6; v_gene: TRBV25-1; abundance: few; CDR3aa: CASSPSDRVNSPLHF; CDR3nt: TGTGCCAGCAGTCCCTCGGACAGGGTTAATTCACCCCTCCACTTT
d_gene: .; j_gene: TRBJ2-2; v_gene: TRBV10-3; abundance: .; CDR3aa: CAIMPTDNTGELFF; CDR3nt: TGTGCCATCATGCCGACAGATAACACCGGGGAGCTGTTTTTT
d_gene: TRBD2; j_gene: TRBJ2-5; v_gene: TRBV12-3/TRBV12-4; abundance: few; CDR3aa: CASSKTLSGEETQYF; CDR3nt: TGTGCCAGCAGCAAAACTCTTAGCGGGGAAGAGACCCAGTACTTC
d_gene: .; j_gene: TRBJ1-1; v_gene: TRBV7-6; abundance: .; CDR3aa: CASSLGDTLNTEAFF; CDR3nt: TGTGCCAGCAGCTTAGGGGACACCTTGAACACTGAAGCTTTCTTT
d_gene: .; j_gene: TRBJ2-2; v_gene: TRBV2; abundance: many; CDR3aa: CASRRDGDTGELFF; CDR3nt: TGTGCCAGCCGCAGGGACGGAGACACCGGGGAGCTGTTTTTT
d_gene: TRBD1; j_gene: TRBJ2-7; v_gene: TRBV4-3; abundance: many; CDR3aa: CASSQEKGQYYEQYF; CDR3nt: TGCGCCAGCAGCCAAGAGAAGGGACAGTACTACGAGCAGTACTTC
d_gene: .; j_gene: TRBJ1-5; v_gene: TRBV20-1; abundance: .; CDR3aa: CSAPRGTQPQHF; CDR3nt: TGCAGTGCTCCCCGGGGTACGCAGCCCCAGCATTTT
d_gene: TRBD1; j_gene: TRBJ1-6; v_gene: TRBV10-3; abundance: .; CDR3aa: CAISGQGNTPLHF; CDR3nt: TGTGCCATCAGTGGACAGGGGAACACACCCCTCCACTTT
d_gene: .; j_gene: TRBJ1-5; v_gene: TRBV6-4; abundance: few; CDR3aa: CASSEEPSNQPQHF; CDR3nt: TGTGCCAGCAGTGAGGAGCCTAGCAATCAGCCCCAGCATTTT
d_gene: .; j_gene: TRBJ1-2; v_gene: TRBV20-1; abundance: .; CDR3aa: CAGHYNYGYTF; CDR3nt: TGCGCGGGACATTATAACTATGGCTACACCTTC
d_gene: .; j_gene: TRBJ1-5; v_gene: TRBV20-1; abundance: few; CDR3aa: CSASNRHQPQHF; CDR3nt: TGCAGTGCTAGTAACAGGCATCAGCCCCAGCATTTT
d_gene: .; j_gene: TRBJ2-7; v_gene: TRBV5-6; abundance: .; CDR3aa: CASSLALSVSRYEQYF; CDR3nt: TGTGCCAGCAGCTTGGCCCTCTCGGTATCCCGGTACGAGCAGTACTTC
d_gene: .; j_gene: TRBJ1-2; v_gene: TRBV28; abundance: .; CDR3aa: CASSTIDGYTF; CDR3nt: TGTGCCAGCAGCACAATCGATGGCTACACCTTC
d_gene: TRBD1; j_gene: TRBJ2-3; v_gene: TRBV6-5; abundance: .; CDR3aa: CASSYYGQGEQYF; CDR3nt: TGTGCCAGCAGCTACTACGGACAGGGAGAGCAGTATTTT
d_gene: .; j_gene: TRBJ2-3; v_gene: TRBV7-6; abundance: .; CDR3aa: CASSLSQADTQYF; CDR3nt: TGTGCCAGCAGCTTATCACAGGCAGATACGCAGTATTTT
d_gene: .; j_gene: TRBJ2-6; v_gene: TRBV4-2; abundance: many; CDR3aa: CASSQEGSSGANVLTF; CDR3nt: TGTGCCAGCAGCCAAGAGGGCAGCTCTGGGGCCAACGTCCTGACTTTC
d_gene: TRBD2; j_gene: TRBJ2-6; v_gene: TRBV10-3; abundance: few; CDR3aa: CAISEREGAGANVLTF; CDR3nt: TGTGCCATCAGTGAAAGGGAGGGCGCTGGGGCCAACGTCCTGACTTTC
d_gene: TRBD1; j_gene: TRBJ2-7; v_gene: TRBV20-1; abundance: .; CDR3aa: CSAPDRGQFYEQYF; CDR3nt: TGCAGTGCTCCCGACAGGGGACAGTTCTACGAGCAGTACTTC
d_gene: .; j_gene: TRBJ2-1; v_gene: TRBV5-5; abundance: few; CDR3aa: CASSRDPPGEQFF; CDR3nt: TGTGCCAGCAGCCGGGACCCTCCGGGTGAGCAGTTCTTC